The 7 T cell receptor beta chains reported below all come from one sample, sequenced in a study of cytomegalovirus exposure and HLA in healthy donors. 60 Vbeta and 13 Jbeta primers were used in PCR. TCRdb's table, derived via immunoSEQ multiplex PCR, lists solely in-frame clones and lacks some. The sample lists approximately 200,000 clones, over 70% occurring once. The sequenced sample consisted of PBMCs. Source of these receptors: a young woman in good health and CMV-seronegative.

The V and J genes are TRBV11-2 and TRBJ2-7, with TRBD2 identical over 7 bases. Germline lookup yields CDR1 SGHAT and CDR2 FQNNGV. The J segment lost 6 bases and the V segment lost 0 bases, leaving 17 bases of the junction unmatched. The CDR3 extends over 18 amino acids. This CDR3 is CASSLDSRTSKGSVEQYF. In DNA, the CDR3 is TGTGCCAGCAGCTTAGATTCTCGGACTAGTAAGGGATCGGTCGAGCAGTACTTC.

The gene calls are TRBV27 and TRBJ1-2; the D gene is possibly TRBD1 (5 bases). The CDR3 is made up of 12 amino acids. Per germline, CDR1 MNHEY and CDR2 SMNVEV (reference sequence). V dropped 5 bases and J dropped 4 bases, with 8 bases sitting between them. The CDR3 reads CASSGGSYGYTF. DNA of the CDR3: TGTGCCAGCAGTGGGGGGAGCTATGGCTACACCTTC.

The chain is built from TRBV6-5 and TRBJ2-5; D may be TRBD2 (5 bases). The DNA end is a closer match to TRBJ2-7, so the J assignment may be wrong. This CDR3 is built from 15 residues. The germline CDR1 and CDR2 sequences are MNHEY and SVGAGI. Here the CDR3 reads CASSYCDGNSYEQYF. CDR3 sequence (DNA): TGTGCCAGCAGTTACTGCGACGGGAACTCCTACGAGCAGTACTTC.

This sequence joins TRBV5-1 and TRBJ1-1, with D perhaps matching TRBD1 (6 bases). The germline CDR1 and CDR2 sequences are SGHRS and YFSETQ. V was trimmed by 0 bases and J by 4 bases, leaving 13 bases between them. This CDR3 is built from 15 residues. CDR3 residues: CASSLAAQGTTEAFF. In DNA, the CDR3 is TGCGCCAGCAGCTTGGCGGCTCAGGGGACCACTGAAGCTTTCTTT.

The V and J genes are TRBV5-1 and TRBJ2-1, with 11 nucleotides matching TRBD2. The CDR3 is made up of 17 amino acids. Losses at the gene ends were 4 bases for V and 2 bases for J; bases not matched to a gene: 8. Looked up from germline, CDR1 is SGHRS and CDR2 is YFSETQ. The CDR3 bases are TGCGCCAGCAGCCCGGGGGTAGCGGGGGGGCCCTACAATGAGCAGTTCTTC. Its protein is CASSPGVAGGPYNEQFF.

The CDR3 loop is CASNGRVYEKLFF. CDR3 coding DNA: TGTGCCAGCAACGGCAGGGTATATGAAAAACTGTTTTTT. The V gene is TRBV2, the J gene TRBJ1-4, with D possibly being TRBD1 (5 bases). Trimming left V 7 bases short and J 6 bases short, with 12 bases between. This CDR3 has 13 amino acids. CDR1 SNHLY and CDR2 FYNNEI come from the germline V gene.

The chain has TRBV7-2 and TRBJ2-3; 7 bases are shared with TRBD2. CDR3 length: 16 residues. The ends lost 5 bases at V and 7 bases at J; junction bases unmatched: 15. Germline V gene data show CDR1 as SGHTA and CDR2 as FQGNSA. The CDR3 DNA sequence: TGTGCCAGCAGCCTCGCGGCAGCGGGGATCGTATATACGCAGTATTTT. Encoded protein: CASSLAAAGIVYTQYF.